This entry lists 9 T cell receptor beta chains sequenced from one sample in a study of shared clonotypes between healthy human individuals (dated by TCRdb to about 2020). CD8 naive samples consisted of CD45RO-negative cells that were positively selected for CCR7, yielding a CD45RA+CCR7+ population without TemRA cells. Receptor libraries were prepared by the immunoSEQ multiplex PCR assay. Not all clones reach the TCRdb copy of this immuneACCESS table, which keeps in-frame sequences only. Checked studies attribute under half of the gap to unresolved V genes and leave the rest unexplained. The sample profile shows around 2.1 million clones; just over 90% of them were found once. The ten most abundant clones make up around 1.7% of the sample. The sample taken for sequencing was naive CD8+ T cells from PBMCs. The cell subset or site label corresponds to: CD45RA+CCR7+. The receptors were gathered from a man younger than 35 in good health. Some clones in this sample may be carry-over from other donors' samples.

The rearrangement links TRBV5-5 to TRBJ1-4; unclear D gene. The CDR3 loop spans 19 amino acids. Trimming stripped 4 bases from V and 5 bases from J, with 27 bases between. Germline loops: CDR1 SGHKS, CDR2 YYEKEE (reference sequence). The DNA for the CDR3 is TGTGCCAGCAGCCCTAACCGTGGGTCCGTTCTTGCTATGAATGAAAAACTGTTTTTT. Translation gives CASSPNRGSVLAMNEKLFF. The full variable domain, completed using reference TRBV5-5 and TRBJ1-4, is DAGVTQSPTHLIKTRGQQVTLRCSPISGHKSVSWYQQVLGQGPQFIFQYYEKEERGRGNFPDRFSARQFPNYSSELNVNALLLGDSALYLCASSPNRGSVLAMNEKLFFGSGTQLSVL.

The chain joins TRBV2 to TRBJ1-5; no definite D call. V lost 8 bases, J lost 0 bases, and 8 bases lay in between. This CDR3 contains 13 residues. Germline CDR1 and CDR2: SNHLY and FYNNEI. CDR3 loop: CASQESSNQPQHF. Here the CDR3 DNA reads TGTGCCAGCCAGGAGAGTAGCAATCAGCCCCAGCATTTT.

This chain connects TRBV11-2 to TRBJ2-1; a possible D gene is TRBD2 (5 bases). Germline V gene sequence: CDR1 SGHAT, CDR2 FQNNGV. The CDR3 has 11 amino acids. Trimming took off 8 bases at V and 8 bases at J, with 10 bases between the two ends. CDR3 DNA sequence: TGTGCCAGCTTCGCGGGCCATGAGCAGTTCTTC. Translation: CASFAGHEQFF. Combining the CDR3 with reference TRBV11-2 and TRBJ2-1 gives the whole variable domain EAGVAQSPRYKIIEKRQSVAFWCNPISGHATLYWYQQILGQGPKLLIQFQNNGVVDDSQLPKDRFSAERLKGVDSTLKIQPAKLEDSAVYLCASFAGHEQFFGPGTRLTVL.

The chain is built from TRBV9 and TRBJ2-3; D is uncertain. Germline-derived CDR1 and CDR2 are SGDLS and YYNGEE. With 2 bases removed from V and 6 bases from J, the gap between germline ends came to 10 bases. This CDR3 is 13 amino acids long. CDR3 loop: CASSVYGGDTQYF. The CDR3 bases are TGTGCCAGCAGCGTTTACGGTGGGGATACGCAGTATTTT.

The chain is built from TRBV5-6 and TRBJ2-7; D may be TRBD1 (7 bases). V was cut by 3 bases and J by 1 base, with 11 bases left in between. Germline V CDR1 and CDR2: SGHDT, YYEEEE. This CDR3 has 14 amino acids. The CDR3, as DNA: TGTGCCAGCAGCTGGAGGGACAGTTCCTACGAGCAGTACTTC. The encoded protein is CASSWRDSSYEQYF.

The J gene is TRBJ1-3, the V gene TRBV18; weak D call: TRBD1 (6 bases). The CDR3 runs to 16 residues. The V end was cut by 3 bases, the J end by 3 bases, with 15 bases between. CDR1 is KGHSH and CDR2 is LQKENI in the germline V gene. CDR3 bases: TGTGCCAGCTCACCCTTAAACACAGGGTTTGGAAACACCATATATTTT. It encodes CASSPLNTGFGNTIYF.

This sequence joins TRBV10-3 and TRBJ2-5; no definite D call. Germline V lookup: CDR1 ENHRY, CDR2 SYGVKD. CDR3 length: 13 amino acids. V lost 8 bases and J lost 1, with 11 bases in between. CDR3 nucleotides: TGTGCCATCGGTAACTGGGCCCAAGAGACCCAGTACTTC. Translation gives CAIGNWAQETQYF.

The chain joins TRBV5-4 to TRBJ2-3, with D uncertain. The germline V gene has CDR1 SGHNT and CDR2 YYREEE (reference sequence). With 4 bases removed from V and 5 bases from J, the gap between germline ends came to 8 bases. The CDR3 runs 12 residues. The CDR3 DNA is TGTGCCAGCAGCCCGAACAGAGATACGCAGTATTTT. The encoded protein is CASSPNRDTQYF.

For this clone: Other DNA sequences in the same sample also yield this CDR3. This chain joins TRBV7-9 and TRBJ2-3; possible D gene TRBD2, 5 bases. This CDR3 comprises 13 residues. V was pared by 5 bases and J by 0 bases, with 6 bases between. Germline V lookup: CDR1 SEHNR, CDR2 FQNEAQ (reference sequence). The CDR3 spells CASSPGSTDTQYF. CDR3 nucleotide sequence: TGTGCCAGCAGCCCGGGGAGCACAGATACGCAGTATTTT.